The source of this T cell receptor beta chain is a study of T cells in localized non-small cell lung cancer. This CDR3 has 13 residues. CDR1 is LNHDA and CDR2 is SQIVND in the germline V gene (reference sequence). The germline V and J ends were trimmed by 5 bases and 0 bases, with 7 bases remaining between them. Measured with immunoSEQ multiplex PCR; TCRdb has only the in-frame clones, and not every one. The table lists 58,000 or so clones, around 90% of them singletons. The receptor was derived from a woman aged 40-70 years with stage I lung adenocarcinoma. The chain combines TRBV19 with TRBJ1-1, with no clear D. This specimen was peripheral blood, taken before any cancer treatment. The CDR3 DNA follows: TGTGCCAGTAGTCCTGACCTGAACACTGAAGCTTTCTTT. Amino acid sequence: CASSPDLNTEAFF.